This T cell receptor (beta chain) was captured by sequencing in a study of Ad26.COV2.S vaccination and SARS-CoV-2 variants. Across the study: A participant enrolled in the COV1001 Ad26.COV2.S trial arm provided the sample. Administration of Ad26.COV2.S was intramuscular, either once or twice 56 days apart.

Study-wide results and caveats: In vaccinated individuals, spike-specific CD8+ and CD4+ T cell responses reportedly displayed substantial breadth.

Indicated treatment: roughly 18 received Ad26.COV2.S at low or high dose, single or two shots; about 5 received placebo; per-sample allocation not given. Samples analyzed were those drawn on day 63 after the first vaccine or placebo injection. Donor was an adult aged 18-55 years in Boston. Comment on this clone: Its specificity is unknown.

The CDR3 consists of 15 residues. Germline CDR1 ENHRY, CDR2 SYGVKD. J lost 0 bases, V lost 3 bases, and 2 bases had no gene match. Generated by immunoSEQ multiplex PCR, the TCRdb table keeps only in-frame clones and is missing some. The table includes 350,000 to 400,000 clones, approximately 90% detected once. The chain employs TRBV10-3 and TRBJ2-1, with 7 positions matching TRBD2. This TCR was recovered from a person aged 18-60 years who received the Ad26.COV2.S COVID-19 vaccine or a placebo. The sequencing here drew on peripheral blood, taken in a trial of Ad26.COV2.S vaccine versus placebo. The CDR3 region is CAISEAGSSYNEQFF. For the CDR3, the DNA is TGTGCCATCAGTGAAGCGGGGAGCTCCTACAATGAGCAGTTCTTC.